The rows below give T cell receptor beta chains drawn from one sample of a study of OX40 agonist ivuxolimab in advanced cancers. TCRdb keeps only in-frame clones here, not all; method: immunoSEQ multiplex PCR. The sample records about 61,000 clones, around 90% being singletons. Sequencing used CD4+ or CD8+ T cells sorted from blood, obtained in a trial of the OX40 agonist ivuxolimab. Source of these receptors: an adult with an advanced solid tumor such as melanoma, head and neck, liver or kidney cancer. CDR3s include the opening cysteine and the closing phenylalanine or tryptophan. Fields, in order: J gene, D gene, clone size, V gene, CDR3 DNA, CDR3 protein. D genes are given only for firm matches. For some rows the clone size is stated as once, few or many, or as a class when expanded; others skip it.

j_call: TRBJ1-4
d_call: .
clone_size: .
v_call: TRBV19
cdr3_nt: TGTGCCAGTACCATTTTTGCCGGGGTTAGAAATGAAAAACTGTTTTTT
cdr3_aa: CASTIFAGVRNEKLFF

j_call: TRBJ2-5
d_call: .
clone_size: .
v_call: TRBV11-2
cdr3_nt: TGTGCCAGCAGCTTAGATCGTCCCGGTCTGGGGGAGACCCAGTACTTC
cdr3_aa: CASSLDRPGLGETQYF

j_call: TRBJ1-2
d_call: .
clone_size: .
v_call: TRBV6-5
cdr3_nt: TGTGCCAGCAGCCTAGACAGGTTAGGGGATGGCTACACCTTC
cdr3_aa: CASSLDRLGDGYTF

j_call: TRBJ2-5
d_call: TRBD2
clone_size: .
v_call: TRBV2
cdr3_nt: TGTGCCAGCAGTGGGACTAGCATGCAAGAGACCCAGTACTTC
cdr3_aa: CASSGTSMQETQYF

j_call: TRBJ2-1
d_call: TRBD1
clone_size: .
v_call: TRBV15
cdr3_nt: TGTGCCACCAGCAGGGGACAGTCAAGCTCCTACAATGAGCAGTTCTTC
cdr3_aa: CATSRGQSSSYNEQFF

j_call: TRBJ1-1
d_call: .
clone_size: .
v_call: TRBV7-9
cdr3_nt: TGTGCCAGCAGCTGGCAGGGCAGCACTGAAGCTTTCTTT
cdr3_aa: CASSWQGSTEAFF

j_call: TRBJ2-7
d_call: .
clone_size: .
v_call: TRBV18
cdr3_nt: TGTGCCAGCTCACCAGACTCTCAGAGCTCCTACGAGCAGTACTTC
cdr3_aa: CASSPDSQSSYEQYF

j_call: TRBJ1-6
d_call: TRBD1
clone_size: .
v_call: TRBV2
cdr3_nt: TGTGCCAGCAGCCTCCGATTGACAGGGGGCGATTCACCCCTCCACTTT
cdr3_aa: CASSLRLTGGDSPLHF

j_call: TRBJ2-1
d_call: TRBD1
clone_size: .
v_call: TRBV7-3
cdr3_nt: TGTGCCAGCAGCATAGATGGGACAGGCTCCTACAATGAGCAGTTCTTC
cdr3_aa: CASSIDGTGSYNEQFF

j_call: TRBJ2-6
d_call: .
clone_size: .
v_call: TRBV19
cdr3_nt: TGTGCCAGTAGTATCGAGATGAACTCTGGGGCCAACGTCCTGACTTTC
cdr3_aa: CASSIEMNSGANVLTF

j_call: TRBJ1-2
d_call: .
clone_size: .
v_call: TRBV28
cdr3_nt: TGTGCCAGCAGTTTAAGGGTGCTAAACTATGGCTACACCTTC
cdr3_aa: CASSLRVLNYGYTF

j_call: TRBJ2-1
d_call: .
clone_size: .
v_call: TRBV7-9
cdr3_nt: TGTGCCAGCAGCGATAGGGGTCGCAATGAGCAGTTCTTC
cdr3_aa: CASSDRGRNEQFF

j_call: TRBJ1-2
d_call: .
clone_size: .
v_call: TRBV19
cdr3_nt: TGTGCCAGTAACGTGTGGGACGCAGATAACTATGGCTACACCTTC
cdr3_aa: CASNVWDADNYGYTF

j_call: TRBJ2-2
d_call: TRBD2
clone_size: few
v_call: TRBV6-5
cdr3_nt: TGTGCCAGCAGGGGGACTACTACGGCCGGGGAGCTGTTTTTT
cdr3_aa: CASRGTTTAGELFF

j_call: TRBJ2-2
d_call: .
clone_size: .
v_call: TRBV5-6
cdr3_nt: TGTGCCAGCAGCTTGGAATACACCGGGGAGCTGTTTTTT
cdr3_aa: CASSLEYTGELFF

j_call: TRBJ2-5
d_call: .
clone_size: .
v_call: TRBV2
cdr3_nt: TGTGCCAGCAGTGACGGACCGGCGCGGGGTATCGGGTCGGTAGAGACCCAGTACTTC
cdr3_aa: CASSDGPARGIGSVETQYF

j_call: TRBJ2-5
d_call: TRBD2
clone_size: .
v_call: TRBV5-4
cdr3_nt: TGTGCCAGCAGCTTGGTGACGGCGGGGGGAGAGACCCAGTACTTC
cdr3_aa: CASSLVTAGGETQYF

j_call: TRBJ1-3
d_call: TRBD1
clone_size: .
v_call: TRBV2
cdr3_nt: TGTGCCAGCAGGACAGGGGGCCTTGAAGGAAACACCATATATTTT
cdr3_aa: CASRTGGLEGNTIYF

j_call: TRBJ1-1
d_call: .
clone_size: .
v_call: TRBV5-1
cdr3_nt: TGCGCCAGCAGTTTTACCGGGACGGCTGAAGCTTTCTTT
cdr3_aa: CASSFTGTAEAFF

j_call: TRBJ2-1
d_call: .
clone_size: .
v_call: TRBV9
cdr3_nt: TGTGCCAGCAGCCCCATCGCGGCAGAAGAGCAGTTCTTC
cdr3_aa: CASSPIAAEEQFF

j_call: TRBJ1-1
d_call: .
clone_size: few
v_call: TRBV14
cdr3_nt: TGTGCCAGCAGCCAAGATCCAAGGGGCACTGAAGCTTTCTTT
cdr3_aa: CASSQDPRGTEAFF

j_call: TRBJ2-2
d_call: .
clone_size: .
v_call: TRBV27
cdr3_nt: TGTGCCAGCAGTTACGACACCGGGGAGCTGTTTTTT
cdr3_aa: CASSYDTGELFF

j_call: TRBJ2-7
d_call: .
clone_size: .
v_call: TRBV10-3
cdr3_nt: TGTGCCATCAGTGATGGGGATAGCGTGAGCTCCTACGAGCAGTACTTC
cdr3_aa: CAISDGDSVSSYEQYF

j_call: TRBJ2-7
d_call: .
clone_size: .
v_call: TRBV5-1
cdr3_nt: TGCGCCAGCAGCTTGCCGGCCTCCTACGAGCAGTACTTC
cdr3_aa: CASSLPASYEQYF

j_call: TRBJ2-2
d_call: .
clone_size: .
v_call: TRBV5-4
cdr3_nt: TGTGCCAGCAGCCTGGAAGCGGCGAACACCGGGGAGCTGTTTTTT
cdr3_aa: CASSLEAANTGELFF

j_call: TRBJ1-1
d_call: .
clone_size: .
v_call: TRBV28
cdr3_nt: TGTGCCAGTGAGAACACTGAAGCTTTCTTT
cdr3_aa: CASENTEAFF

j_call: TRBJ2-7
d_call: .
clone_size: .
v_call: TRBV9
cdr3_nt: TGTGCCAGCAGCGTAGCTATGGCAGGGACCTACGAGCAGTACTTC
cdr3_aa: CASSVAMAGTYEQYF

j_call: TRBJ2-5
d_call: .
clone_size: .
v_call: TRBV4-2
cdr3_nt: TGTGCCAGCAGCCCCGTGATGGGTTCGGGCGAGACCCAGTACTTC
cdr3_aa: CASSPVMGSGETQYF

j_call: TRBJ2-1
d_call: .
clone_size: .
v_call: TRBV5-1
cdr3_nt: TGCGCCAGCAGCGGGGGAAATGAGCAGTTCTTC
cdr3_aa: CASSGGNEQFF

j_call: TRBJ1-1
d_call: TRBD1
clone_size: .
v_call: TRBV5-1
cdr3_nt: TGCGCCAGCAGCTTCGGGCACGGACAGGGGACCGAAGCTTTCTTT
cdr3_aa: CASSFGHGQGTEAFF

j_call: TRBJ1-1
d_call: .
clone_size: .
v_call: TRBV5-4
cdr3_nt: TGTGCCACCAGCGACAGGCAAAACACTGAAGCTTTCTTT
cdr3_aa: CATSDRQNTEAFF

j_call: TRBJ1-4
d_call: .
clone_size: .
v_call: TRBV7-6
cdr3_nt: TGTGCCAGCAGCTTCGGACCGGGAAATGAAAAACTGTTTTTT
cdr3_aa: CASSFGPGNEKLFF

j_call: TRBJ1-2
d_call: .
clone_size: .
v_call: TRBV5-4
cdr3_nt: TGTGCCAGCTCGCCTCCTAAAATTGGGTCGCTGAATCCAATTCACTATGGCTACACCTTC
cdr3_aa: CASSPPKIGSLNPIHYGYTF

j_call: TRBJ1-6
d_call: .
clone_size: .
v_call: TRBV28
cdr3_nt: TGTGCCAGCAGTCTCTCAATTGGATCACCCCTCCACTTT
cdr3_aa: CASSLSIGSPLHF

j_call: TRBJ1-1
d_call: .
clone_size: .
v_call: TRBV10-3
cdr3_nt: TGTGCCATCGGTAAGGCTATGAACACTGAAGCTTTCTTT
cdr3_aa: CAIGKAMNTEAFF

j_call: TRBJ1-1
d_call: .
clone_size: .
v_call: TRBV20-1
cdr3_nt: TGCAGTGTTGTATTTGGGGCTGAAGCTTTCTTT
cdr3_aa: CSVVFGAEAFF

j_call: TRBJ2-5
d_call: .
clone_size: .
v_call: TRBV7-2
cdr3_nt: TGTGCCAGCAGCTTATCTTGGGGGGGGGCGACAGTAGTGGAGACCCAGTACTTC
cdr3_aa: CASSLSWGGATVVETQYF

j_call: TRBJ2-7
d_call: TRBD1
clone_size: .
v_call: TRBV5-4
cdr3_nt: TGTGCCAGCAGCTTCAAGGGGGCCATCTCCTACGAGCAGTACTTC
cdr3_aa: CASSFKGAISYEQYF

j_call: TRBJ1-4
d_call: .
clone_size: .
v_call: TRBV18
cdr3_nt: TGTGCCAGCTCACCACGGGAGGCCCGTAATGAAAAACTGTTTTTT
cdr3_aa: CASSPREARNEKLFF

j_call: TRBJ2-2
d_call: TRBD1
clone_size: .
v_call: TRBV11-2
cdr3_nt: TGTGCCAGCAGCCCAATATATGGGGCCGGGACAGGGGTGACCGGGGAGCTGTTTTTT
cdr3_aa: CASSPIYGAGTGVTGELFF

j_call: TRBJ2-1
d_call: .
clone_size: .
v_call: TRBV11-2
cdr3_nt: TGTGCCAGCAGTTCTACCAGGGGGGACCTGATCGTCTATGAGCAGTTCTTC
cdr3_aa: CASSSTRGDLIVYEQFF

j_call: TRBJ1-3
d_call: .
clone_size: .
v_call: TRBV19
cdr3_nt: TGTGCCAGTACCTCTTATTATTCCTCTGGAAACACCATATATTTT
cdr3_aa: CASTSYYSSGNTIYF

j_call: TRBJ1-3
d_call: .
clone_size: .
v_call: TRBV28
cdr3_nt: TGTGCCAGCGATAAGGGCACCTCTGGAAACACCATATATTTT
cdr3_aa: CASDKGTSGNTIYF

j_call: TRBJ2-7
d_call: .
clone_size: .
v_call: TRBV5-1
cdr3_nt: TGCGCCAGCAGCTTGGTAGGGCAGAGCTCCTACGAGCAGTACTTC
cdr3_aa: CASSLVGQSSYEQYF

j_call: TRBJ2-2
d_call: TRBD1
clone_size: .
v_call: TRBV18
cdr3_nt: TGTGCCAGCTCACCAGTACAGGGGGCCATGAACACCGGGGAGCTGTTTTTT
cdr3_aa: CASSPVQGAMNTGELFF

j_call: TRBJ2-5
d_call: .
clone_size: .
v_call: TRBV28
cdr3_nt: TGTGCCAGCAGTTGGGGGGAGACGGAGACCCAGTACTTC
cdr3_aa: CASSWGETETQYF

j_call: TRBJ2-7
d_call: TRBD2
clone_size: .
v_call: TRBV7-2
cdr3_nt: TGTGCCAGCACCCGGGGCACTAGCGCGGGCTACGAGCAGTACTTC
cdr3_aa: CASTRGTSAGYEQYF

j_call: TRBJ2-7
d_call: TRBD1
clone_size: once
v_call: TRBV27
cdr3_nt: TGTGCCAGCGGTACAGGGGGCACCTACGAGCAGTACTTC
cdr3_aa: CASGTGGTYEQYF

j_call: TRBJ1-2
d_call: TRBD1
clone_size: .
v_call: TRBV28
cdr3_nt: TGTGCCAGCAGTTTTTCGGACAGGGACTATGGCTACACCTTC
cdr3_aa: CASSFSDRDYGYTF

j_call: TRBJ1-6
d_call: .
clone_size: few
v_call: TRBV11-2
cdr3_nt: TGTGCCAGCAGCTTTTTTGGGAATTCACCCCTCCACTTT
cdr3_aa: CASSFFGNSPLHF

j_call: TRBJ2-7
d_call: TRBD1
clone_size: .
v_call: TRBV27
cdr3_nt: TGTGCCAGCAGTTTCAGGACAGGGGACTACGAGCAGTACTTC
cdr3_aa: CASSFRTGDYEQYF

j_call: TRBJ1-1
d_call: TRBD1
clone_size: .
v_call: TRBV11-2
cdr3_nt: TGTGCCAGCAGCTACCGACAGGGGACTGAAGCTTTCTTT
cdr3_aa: CASSYRQGTEAFF

j_call: TRBJ2-1
d_call: .
clone_size: .
v_call: TRBV7-3
cdr3_nt: TGTGCCAGCAGCCAAGGAGGGGCTAGGAGATTCTTC
cdr3_aa: CASSQGGARRFF

j_call: TRBJ1-4
d_call: .
clone_size: .
v_call: TRBV10-2
cdr3_nt: TGCGCCAGCAGTGATTGGAGAGGGGACCAAAATGAAAAACTGTTTTTT
cdr3_aa: CASSDWRGDQNEKLFF

j_call: TRBJ1-4
d_call: .
clone_size: .
v_call: TRBV4-3
cdr3_nt: TGCGCCAGCAGCCAAGGGGGTCCCCCAAATGAAAAACTGTTTTTT
cdr3_aa: CASSQGGPPNEKLFF

j_call: TRBJ2-7
d_call: .
clone_size: .
v_call: TRBV2
cdr3_nt: TGTGCCAGCAGCGCCCTTAGGGCCGAGCAGTACTTC
cdr3_aa: CASSALRAEQYF